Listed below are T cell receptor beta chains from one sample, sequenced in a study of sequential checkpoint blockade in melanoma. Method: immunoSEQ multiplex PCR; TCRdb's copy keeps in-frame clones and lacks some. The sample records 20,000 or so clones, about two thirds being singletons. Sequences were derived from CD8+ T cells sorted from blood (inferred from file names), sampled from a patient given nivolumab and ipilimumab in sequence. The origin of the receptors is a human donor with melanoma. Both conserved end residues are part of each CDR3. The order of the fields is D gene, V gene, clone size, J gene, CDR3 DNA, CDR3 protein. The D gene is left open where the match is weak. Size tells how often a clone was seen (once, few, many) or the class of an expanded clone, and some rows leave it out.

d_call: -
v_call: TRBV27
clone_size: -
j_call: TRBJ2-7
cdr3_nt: TGTGCCAGCAGTTCTCGGGGTGGAACCTACGAGCAGTACTTC
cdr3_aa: CASSSRGGTYEQYF

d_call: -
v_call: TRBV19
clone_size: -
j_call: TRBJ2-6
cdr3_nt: TGTGCCAGTAGTATTGGACAGTCTGGGGCCAACGTCCTGACTTTC
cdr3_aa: CASSIGQSGANVLTF

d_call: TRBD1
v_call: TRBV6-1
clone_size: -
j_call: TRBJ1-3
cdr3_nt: TGTGCCAGCAGTGAAGACAGGGGCTGGAGAAACACCATATATTTT
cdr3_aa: CASSEDRGWRNTIYF

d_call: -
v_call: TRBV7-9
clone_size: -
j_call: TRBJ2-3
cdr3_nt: TGTGCCAGCAGCTTAGCGTGGGGCAGATCCACAGATACGCAGTATTTT
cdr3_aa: CASSLAWGRSTDTQYF

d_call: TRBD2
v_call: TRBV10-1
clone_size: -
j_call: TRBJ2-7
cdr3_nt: TGCGCCAGCAGCGGGACCCGAGGACTAGCGGGAGCCCCCTACGAGCAGTACTTC
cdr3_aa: CASSGTRGLAGAPYEQYF

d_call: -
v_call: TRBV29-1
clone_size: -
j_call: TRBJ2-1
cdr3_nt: TGCAGCGTTGTTAGTTACCCGATCAATGAGCAGTTCTTC
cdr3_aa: CSVVSYPINEQFF

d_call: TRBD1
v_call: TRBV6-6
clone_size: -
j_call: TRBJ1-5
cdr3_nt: TGTGCCAGCAGTTACTCACAGGGGATAGTCGGGCCCCAGCATTTT
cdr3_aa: CASSYSQGIVGPQHF

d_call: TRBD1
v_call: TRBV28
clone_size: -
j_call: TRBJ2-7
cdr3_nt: TGTGCCAGCAGTTGGGGACAGGGCTACGAGCAGTACTTC
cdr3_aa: CASSWGQGYEQYF

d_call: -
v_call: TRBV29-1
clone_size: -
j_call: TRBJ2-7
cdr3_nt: TGCAGCGTCCTGACAGGTTACGAGCAGTACTTC
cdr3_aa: CSVLTGYEQYF

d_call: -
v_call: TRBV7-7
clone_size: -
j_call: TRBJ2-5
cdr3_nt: TGTGCCAGCAGATTCAGACTATGGACCCAGGAGACCCAGTACTTC
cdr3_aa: CASRFRLWTQETQYF

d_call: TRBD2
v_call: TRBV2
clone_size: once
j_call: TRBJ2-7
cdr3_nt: TGTGCCAGCAGTGAATCCCTAGCGGGCACAACCTACGAGCAGTACTTC
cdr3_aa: CASSESLAGTTYEQYF

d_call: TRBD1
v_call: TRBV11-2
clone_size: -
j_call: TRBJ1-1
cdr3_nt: TGTGCCAGCAGCGCAAACACAGGGGGTGGTACTGAAGCTTTCTTT
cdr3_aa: CASSANTGGGTEAFF

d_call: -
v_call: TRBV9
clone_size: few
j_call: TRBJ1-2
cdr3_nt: TGTGCCAGCAGCGTAGGGGCAGGTGATGTACATGGCTACACCTTC
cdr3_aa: CASSVGAGDVHGYTF

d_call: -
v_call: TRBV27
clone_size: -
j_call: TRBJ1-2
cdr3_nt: TGTGCCAGCAGTAAACAGGGAGACTATGGCTACACCTTC
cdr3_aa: CASSKQGDYGYTF

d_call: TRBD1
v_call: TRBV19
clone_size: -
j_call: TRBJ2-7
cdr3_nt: TGTGCCAGTAGTGTCTCCGGGACAGGGGCCTCCTACGAGCAGTACTTC
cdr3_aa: CASSVSGTGASYEQYF

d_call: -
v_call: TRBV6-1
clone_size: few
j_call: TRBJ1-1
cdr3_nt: TGTGCCAGCAGTGTTGGGGGGGGGAACACTGAAGCTTTCTTT
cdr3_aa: CASSVGGGNTEAFF

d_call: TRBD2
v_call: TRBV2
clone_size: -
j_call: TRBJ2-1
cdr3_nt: TGTGCCAGCGGAGGAGCGGGGGGGAACAATGAGCAGTTCTTC
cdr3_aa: CASGGAGGNNEQFF

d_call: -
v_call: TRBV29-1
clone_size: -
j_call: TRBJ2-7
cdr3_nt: TGCAGCGCCCTGGGGGGAAACGAGCAGTACTTC
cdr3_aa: CSALGGNEQYF

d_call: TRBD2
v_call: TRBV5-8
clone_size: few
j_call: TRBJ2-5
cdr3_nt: TGTGCCAGCAGCACTCCCGGGGGGTGGACCCAGTACTTC
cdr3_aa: CASSTPGGWTQYF

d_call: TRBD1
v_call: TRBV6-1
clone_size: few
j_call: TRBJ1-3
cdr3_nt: TGTGCCAGCAGTGAAGGACAGGGTTTCGGAAACACCATATATTTT
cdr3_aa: CASSEGQGFGNTIYF

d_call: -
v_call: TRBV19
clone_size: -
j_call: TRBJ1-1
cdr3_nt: TGTGCCAGTAGTATTGTCAGGGAGGTAACTGAAGCTTTCTTT
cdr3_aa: CASSIVREVTEAFF

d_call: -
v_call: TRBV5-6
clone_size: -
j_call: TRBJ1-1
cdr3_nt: TGTGCCAGCAGTTACGGGGGTACTGAAGCTTTCTTT
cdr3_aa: CASSYGGTEAFF

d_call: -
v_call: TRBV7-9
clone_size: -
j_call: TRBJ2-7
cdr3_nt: TGTGCCAGCAGCTCAAAGTACACAGGGCCCGAGCAGTACTTC
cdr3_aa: CASSSKYTGPEQYF

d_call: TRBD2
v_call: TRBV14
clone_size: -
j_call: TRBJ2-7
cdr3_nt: TGTGCCAGCAGTTTAGGCGGGGGAAGCTACGAGCAGTACTTC
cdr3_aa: CASSLGGGSYEQYF

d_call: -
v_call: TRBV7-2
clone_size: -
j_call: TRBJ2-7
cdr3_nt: TGTGCCAGCAGCTCAACAGACAGCTACGAGCAGTACTTC
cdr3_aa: CASSSTDSYEQYF

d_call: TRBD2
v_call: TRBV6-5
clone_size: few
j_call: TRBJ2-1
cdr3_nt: TGTGCCAGCAGTCAACGACTAGCGTCGGATGAGCAGTTCTTC
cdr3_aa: CASSQRLASDEQFF

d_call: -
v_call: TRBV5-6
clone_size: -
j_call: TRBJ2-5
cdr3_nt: TGTGCCAGCAGCCCTGGTGACAGGAGCTCGGAGACCCAGTACTTC
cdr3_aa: CASSPGDRSSETQYF

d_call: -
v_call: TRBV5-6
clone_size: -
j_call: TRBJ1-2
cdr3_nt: TGTGCCAGCAGCCAGCTGAGGTTCTATGGCTACACCTTC
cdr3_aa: CASSQLRFYGYTF

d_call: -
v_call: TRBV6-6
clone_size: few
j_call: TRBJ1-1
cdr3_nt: TGTGCCAGCACGGGGGGGCGTGGTGAAGCTTTCTTT
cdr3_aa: CASTGGRGEAFF

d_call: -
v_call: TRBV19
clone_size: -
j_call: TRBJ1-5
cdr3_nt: TGTGCCAGTAGTATAAGCAGTATGAGGGTTAATCAGCCCCAGCATTTT
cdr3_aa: CASSISSMRVNQPQHF

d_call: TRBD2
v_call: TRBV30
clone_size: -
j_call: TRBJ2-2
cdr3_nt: TGTGCCTGGAGTGTACTAGCGGGAGACACCGGGGAGCTGTTTTTT
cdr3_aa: CAWSVLAGDTGELFF

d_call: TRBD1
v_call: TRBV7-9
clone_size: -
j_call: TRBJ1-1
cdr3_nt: TGTGCCAGCAGATGGACAGGGGGTGACACTGAAGCTTTCTTT
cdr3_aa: CASRWTGGDTEAFF

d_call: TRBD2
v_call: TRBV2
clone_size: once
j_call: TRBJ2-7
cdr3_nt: TGTGCCAGCGTTATGACTAGGGCGGGGGGGAGCTCCTACGAGCAGTACTTC
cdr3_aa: CASVMTRAGGSSYEQYF

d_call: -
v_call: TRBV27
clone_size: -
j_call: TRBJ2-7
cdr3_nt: TGTGCCAGCAGTTTATACGAACCCGGCTCCTACGAGCAGTACTTC
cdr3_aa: CASSLYEPGSYEQYF

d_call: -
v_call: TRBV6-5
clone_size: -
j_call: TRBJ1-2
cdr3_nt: TGTGCCAGCAGTTACTCGGTGGGCCCCAATGGCTACACCTTC
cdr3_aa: CASSYSVGPNGYTF

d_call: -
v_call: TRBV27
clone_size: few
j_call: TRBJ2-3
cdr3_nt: TGTGCCAGCAGTCCGCGGGTATCTAGCACAGATACGCAGTATTTT
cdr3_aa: CASSPRVSSTDTQYF

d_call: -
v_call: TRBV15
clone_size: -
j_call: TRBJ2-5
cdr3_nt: TGTGCCACCAGCAGAGATGACGCCTCGCGGCCAGAGACCCAGTACTTC
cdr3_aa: CATSRDDASRPETQYF

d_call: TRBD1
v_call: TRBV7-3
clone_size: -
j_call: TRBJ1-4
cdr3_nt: TGTGCCAGCAGCCTCACCGGGACAGGGCAAGAAAAACTGTTTTTT
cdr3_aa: CASSLTGTGQEKLFF